Below are 13 T cell receptor beta chains sequenced from a single sample in a study of neurological immune-mediated disorders. TCRdb re-called the 5' RACE reads with MiXCR, one entry per CDR3 protein. The repertoire holds 35,000 or so distinct CDR3 sequences, under 13% seen once, with under 8.5% in the top ten. The material sequenced was PBMCs. These receptors originate from a woman between 25 and 40 years old with HTLV-1-associated myelopathy (HAM/TSP).

The rearrangement joins TRBV6-5 to TRBJ2-1; 12 bases map to TRBD2. CDR1 and CDR2 (germline): MNHEY, SVGAGI. The CDR3 is made up of 16 amino acids. The V gene end was trimmed by 5 bases and the J gene end by 7 bases; junction bases not matched to a gene: 9. This CDR3 reads CASSLSLAGGRNEQFF. Here the CDR3 DNA reads TGTGCCAGCAGTCTATCTCTAGCGGGGGGGCGGAATGAGCAGTTCTTC.

This clonotype came up many times. The V and J genes are TRBV7-3 and TRBJ2-7; 10 bases align to TRBD1. Germline loops: CDR1 SGHTA, CDR2 FQGTGA. V shed 3 bases, J shed 5 bases, and the junction held 7 bases outside the gene matches. This CDR3 spans 15 amino acids. The CDR3 DNA reads TGTGCCAGCAGCTTGATGGACAGGGGGATCCACGAGCAGTACTTC. Amino acids: CASSLMDRGIHEQYF.

This clonotype was detected ten times or more. This chain joins TRBV12-3 or TRBV12-4 and TRBJ2-1; D possibly matches TRBD1 or TRBD2 (5 bases each). CDR3 length: 10 amino acids. Trimming stripped 5 bases from V and 10 bases from J, with 6 bases between. The CDR3 DNA reads as TGTGCCAGCAGTGGGGACGAGCAGTTCTTC. Residues: CASSGDEQFF.

In this sample, this clonotype turned up many times. This chain uses TRBV20-1 with TRBJ2-1; 8 nucleotides align to TRBD2. V lost 6 bases, J lost 6 bases, and 10 bases stayed unmatched. The CDR3 loop spans 14 amino acids. Germline CDR1 is DFQATT and CDR2 is SNEGSKA (reference sequence). The CDR3 spells CSALTPGGANEQFF. The DNA for the CDR3 is TGCAGTGCCCTAACGCCGGGGGGGGCCAATGAGCAGTTCTTC.

This clonotype was counted at least ten times. This sequence joins TRBV9 and TRBJ2-3; 14 nucleotides align to TRBD2. CDR3 length: 17 amino acids. Per the germline V gene, CDR1 is SGDLS and CDR2 is YYNGEE. Germline trimming cut 3 bases from V and 2 bases from J; bases unmatched to any gene: 5. The DNA for the CDR3 is TGTGCCAGCAGCGCCCGACTAGCGGGGGGGATCACAGATACGCAGTATTTT. Translation: CASSARLAGGITDTQYF.

V is TRBV2 and J is TRBJ2-7; 7 bases agree with TRBD1. The CDR3 covers 11 residues. After removal of 8 bases from V and 3 bases from J, the junction contained 1 base not matched to a gene. Per the germline V gene, CDR1 is SNHLY and CDR2 is FYNNEI. Here the CDR3 reads CASRQGYEQYF. The CDR3 region has the DNA TGTGCCAGCCGACAGGGCTACGAGCAGTACTTC.

In DNA form, the CDR3 reads TGTGCCAGCAGTGTAGTCCCGATTTACAATGAGCAGTTCTTC. Its protein is CASSVVPIYNEQFF. The rearrangement uses TRBV6-1 and TRBJ2-1; D is unclear. Germline-derived CDR1 and CDR2 are MNHNS and SASEGT. The V end was cut by 4 bases, the J end by 4 bases, with 11 bases between. The CDR3 is 14 amino acids.

This clonotype was picked up many times. The V gene is TRBV6-5, the J gene TRBJ1-2, with TRBD1 identical over 7 bases. This CDR3 is 15 amino acids long. CDR1 is MNHEY and CDR2 is SVGAGI in the germline V gene. V lost 9 bases and J lost 4; bases outside the gene matches: 14. The CDR3 spells CASRATQGGIYGYTF. CDR3 DNA: TGTGCCAGTAGGGCTACGCAGGGGGGGATCTATGGCTACACCTTC.

This clonotype was counted many times. This chain connects TRBV6-5 to TRBJ2-2; 8 bases agree with TRBD1. The V and J ends lost 6 bases and 7 bases, in that order; junction bases with no gene match: 7. This CDR3 region has 14 residues. From germline, CDR1 is MNHEY and CDR2 SVGAGI. CDR3 nucleotide sequence: TGTGCCAGCAGAAGGACAGGGTCACACGGGGAGCTGTTTTTT. Protein product: CASRRTGSHGELFF.

This clonotype was seen repeatedly, ten times or more. V usage is TRBV10-3 and J usage is TRBJ1-1; D is unresolved. Trimming pared 2 bases from V and 8 bases from J, leaving 9 bases between. Germline V gene sequence: CDR1 ENHRY, CDR2 SYGVKD. The CDR3 runs to 12 residues. CDR3 nucleotides: TGTGCCATCAGTGAGCCCGTATCCGAAGCTTTCTTT. Its translation: CAISEPVSEAFF.

This clonotype has at least ten counts. The chain combines TRBV7-6 with TRBJ1-2, with TRBD1 as a possible D gene (5 bases). This CDR3 comprises 18 residues. Germline assignment: CDR1 SGHVS and CDR2 FNYEAQ. V was shortened by 1 base and J by 10 bases, with 28 bases between the two germline ends. The CDR3 DNA sequence: TGTGCCAGCAGCTTAGAGCGTTGCCGCACCCTTATGGGGGGGTACTACACCTTC. Protein sequence: CASSLERCRTLMGGYYTF. Full variable domain (missing parts from reference TRBV7-6 and TRBJ1-2): GAGVSQSPRYKVTKRGQDVALRCDPISGHVSLYWYRQALGQGPEFLTYFNYEAQQDKSGLPNDRFSAERPEGSISTLTIQRTEQRDSAMYRCASSLERCRTLMGGYYTFGSGTRLTVV.

The V call is TRBV18, the J call TRBJ1-1; D is unresolved. The germline V and J ends were trimmed by 2 bases and 2 bases, with 6 bases remaining between them. The CDR3 is 13 residues long. Germline V gene data show CDR1 as KGHSH and CDR2 as LQKENI. CDR3 coding DNA: TGTGCCAGCTCACCAAGGGTAAACACTGAAGCTTTCTTT. It encodes CASSPRVNTEAFF.

This clonotype was picked up many times. The chain employs TRBV6-1 and TRBJ1-6, with D unclear. This CDR3 is 14 amino acids long. The germline V and J ends were trimmed by 3 bases and 7 bases, with 10 bases remaining between them. CDR1 is MNHNS, CDR2 SASEGT, per germline. CDR3 nucleotides: TGTGCCAGCAGTGATGGCGGCGAGAATTCACCCCTCCACTTT. It codes for CASSDGGENSPLHF.